These 21 T cell receptor beta chains came from one sample sequenced in a study of blood T cell repertoires in COVID-19 (dated by TCRdb to 2018 to 2021). The library came from the immunoSEQ multiplex PCR assay. Held by TCRdb, this immuneACCESS table contains in-frame sequences only and omits some clones. Under half of the omission traces to an unresolved V gene where checked; the cause of the rest is unknown. This sample has 400,000 or so clones in its table, and approximately 92% of those were observed once. Of the sample, around 1.1% falls within the top ten clones. The sample comprised PBMCs or T cells enriched from blood (not recorded which). The receptors originated from a man younger than 45 who had recovered from COVID-19.

This clone was recorded once. The chain couples TRBV28 to TRBJ2-5; D gene uncertain. The CDR3 consists of 17 residues. CDR1 is MDHEN, CDR2 SYDVKM, per germline. V lost 5 bases, J lost 1 base, and 20 bases lay in between. CDR3 sequence: CASSQPPGKRTQETQYF. The DNA for the CDR3 is TGTGCCAGCAGTCAACCCCCAGGAAAACGTACCCAAGAGACCCAGTACTTC.

This sequence joins TRBV7-9 and TRBJ1-5; TRBD1 aligns across 7 bases. J was trimmed by 5 bases and V by 6 bases; bases with no gene match: 10. Germline loops: CDR1 SEHNR, CDR2 FQNEAQ (reference sequence). The CDR3 extends over 15 amino acids. The CDR3 bases are TGTGCCAGCAGTTCACAGGGGAGAGAGGATCAGCCCCAGCATTTT. The encoded protein is CASSSQGREDQPQHF.

This clone was seen once. This chain joins TRBV7-9 and TRBJ2-5; 8 nucleotides align to TRBD1. The CDR3 length is 15 residues. Trimming at V came to 2 bases and at J to 2 bases, leaving 4 bases not matched to a gene. CDR1 SEHNR and CDR2 FQNEAQ come from the germline V gene (reference sequence). CDR3 region: CASSLRTGLQETQYF. CDR3 DNA: TGTGCCAGCAGCTTACGGACAGGGCTACAAGAGACCCAGTACTTC.

The V call is TRBV3-1 (or the pseudogene TRBV3-2), the J call TRBJ2-7; D perhaps matches TRBD1 (6 bases). CDR3 length equals 17 residues. Germline CDR1 reads LGHDT; CDR2 reads YNNKEL (reference sequence). V gave up 0 bases and J gave up 0 bases, with 15 bases separating them. The CDR3 DNA follows: TGTGCCAGCAGCCAAGATAGAACAAGGACAGCCTCCTACGAGCAGTACTTC. This codes for CASSQDRTRTASYEQYF.

This chain links TRBV2 with TRBJ1-1; TRBD1 aligns across 8 bases. Trimming removed 6 bases from V and 8 bases from J; junction bases left unmatched: 8. The germline V gene has CDR1 SNHLY and CDR2 FYNNEI. This CDR3 is 13 amino acids long. CDR3 sequence reads: CASSQPGGEEAFF. The DNA of the CDR3 is TGTGCCAGCAGCCAACCAGGGGGCGAGGAAGCTTTCTTT.

The V and J genes are TRBV3-1 (or the pseudogene TRBV3-2) and TRBJ1-1, with D possibly matching TRBD1 (6 bases). CDR3 length equals 14 residues. Trimming removed 7 bases from V and 10 bases from J, with 22 bases in between. Germline V gives CDR1 LGHDT, CDR2 YNNKEL (reference sequence). The CDR3 reads CASTSDSYYRRAFF. The CDR3 region has the DNA TGTGCCAGCACCTCGGACAGTTACTATCGGAGAGCTTTCTTT.

The V gene is TRBV12-3 or TRBV12-4, the J gene TRBJ2-2, with 7 nucleotides matching TRBD1. The CDR3 consists of 13 residues. V dropped 6 bases and J dropped 5; count of bases not matched to a gene: 3. The CDR3 protein is CASSPDRTGELFF. CDR3 DNA sequence: TGTGCCAGCAGCCCGGACAGGACCGGGGAGCTGTTTTTT.

This clone showed up just once. CDR3 nucleotides: TGCGCCAGCAGTGAGGGACTTTCCACAGATACGCAGTATTTT. Protein product: CASSEGLSTDTQYF. The chain employs TRBV10-1 and TRBJ2-3; perhaps TRBD2 as D (5 bases). Per germline, CDR1 WNHNN and CDR2 SYGVQD (reference sequence). This CDR3 region has 14 residues. Trimming removed 2 bases from V and 2 bases from J, with 8 bases in between.

This chain uses TRBV7-8 with TRBJ2-2; 7 nucleotides match TRBD1. V shed 0 bases, J shed 1 base, and the junction held 8 bases outside the gene matches. The CDR3 totals 18 residues. Germline-derived CDR1 and CDR2 are SGHVS and FQNEAQ. The CDR3 spells CASSLAPWDSRNTGELFF. CDR3 DNA: TGTGCCAGCAGCTTAGCCCCGTGGGACAGCCGGAACACCGGGGAGCTGTTTTTT.

The genes are TRBV28 and TRBJ1-4, with D possibly matching TRBD1 (6 bases). The CDR3 is made up of 13 amino acids. Germline V gene lookup returns CDR1 MDHEN and CDR2 SYDVKM. V was trimmed by 5 bases and J by 8 bases, leaving 12 bases between them. This chain's CDR3 is CASSPQGSEKLFF. The CDR3 coding sequence is TGTGCCAGCAGTCCACAGGGTTCAGAAAAACTGTTTTTT.

The chain carries TRBV19 and TRBJ2-4; the D gene is possibly TRBD2 (5 bases). This CDR3 is 14 amino acids long. With 3 bases removed from V and 11 bases from J, the gap between germline ends came to 17 bases. Germline V lookup: CDR1 LNHDA, CDR2 SQIVND (reference sequence). This CDR3 reads CASSMGSLRAVQYF. The CDR3 coding sequence is TGTGCCAGTAGTATGGGTAGTTTGAGGGCCGTTCAGTACTTC.

The chain uses TRBV27 and TRBJ2-7; 8 positions match TRBD2. The CDR3 extends over 13 amino acids. Trimming removed 5 bases from V and 4 bases from J; junction bases left unmatched: 4. Looked up from germline, CDR1 is MNHEY and CDR2 is SMNVEV (reference sequence). The chain's CDR3 is CASSSGGRYEQYF. CDR3 bases: TGTGCCAGCAGTAGCGGGGGAAGATACGAGCAGTACTTC.

The chain uses TRBV28 and TRBJ2-7; 9 nucleotides align to TRBD1. Germline V gives CDR1 MDHEN, CDR2 SYDVKM. This CDR3 spans 15 amino acids. V dropped 5 bases and J dropped 4; count of bases not matched to a gene: 9. CDR3 sequence: CASSEMGQGGYEQYF. The CDR3 DNA reads TGTGCCAGCAGTGAAATGGGACAGGGAGGATACGAGCAGTACTTC. The full variable domain, rest sourced from reference TRBV28 and TRBJ2-7, is DVKVTQSSRYLVKRTGEKVFLECVQDMDHENMFWYRQDPGLGLRLIYFSYDVKMKEKGDIPEGYSVSREKKERFSLILESASTNQTSMYLCASSEMGQGGYEQYFGPGTRLTVT.

The chain couples TRBV5-4 to TRBJ1-3, with 7 nucleotides matching TRBD1. Trimming cost V 3 bases and J 2 bases; bases outside gene matches: 5. From germline, CDR1 is SGHNT and CDR2 YYREEE (reference sequence). The length of the CDR3 is 15 residues. CDR3 sequence reads: CASSSTGNAGNTIYF. The DNA of the CDR3 is TGTGCCAGCAGCTCGACAGGGAACGCTGGAAACACCATATATTTT. Full variable domain (rest looked up from reference TRBV5-4 and TRBJ1-3): ETGVTQSPTHLIKTRGQQVTLRCSSQSGHNTVSWYQQALGQGPQFIFQYYREEENGRGNFPPRFSGLQFPNYSSELNVNALELDDSALYLCASSSTGNAGNTIYFGEGSWLTVV.

The sample holds one count of this clone. The chain uses TRBV27 and TRBJ2-5; D might be TRBD1 (5 bases). Trimming stripped 6 bases from V and 4 bases from J, with 15 bases between. CDR3 length equals 14 residues. Germline V CDR1 and CDR2: MNHEY, SMNVEV (reference sequence). Here the CDR3 DNA reads TGTGCCAGCAGCCTGCAGGGCAGGAGAGAGACCCAGTACTTC. It yields the protein CASSLQGRRETQYF.

V usage is TRBV20-1 and J usage is TRBJ2-7; 8 bases align to TRBD1. CDR1 and CDR2 (germline): DFQATT, SNEGSKA (reference sequence). V lost 3 bases, J lost 5 bases, and 6 bases stayed unmatched. This CDR3 region has 13 residues. In nucleotides, the CDR3 is TGCAGTGCTAGTTCAGGGGGCCCGAACGAGCAGTACTTC. It encodes CSASSGGPNEQYF.

The V and J genes are TRBV12-3 or TRBV12-4 and TRBJ1-3; possibly TRBD1 for D (6 bases). The CDR3 length is 13 residues. V lost 7 bases, J lost 1 base, and 8 bases lay in between. The CDR3 coding sequence is TGTGCCAGCAATACAGGGTCTGGAAACACCATATATTTT. As protein: CASNTGSGNTIYF.

The rearrangement joins TRBV3-1 (or the pseudogene TRBV3-2) to TRBJ2-3, with 14 bases that match TRBD2. From germline, CDR1 is LGHDT and CDR2 YNNKEL (reference sequence). CDR3 length: 18 amino acids. J lost 1 base, V lost 4 bases, and 7 bases had no gene match. This CDR3 reads CASSPRLAGGPGTDTQYF. The CDR3 bases are TGTGCCAGCAGCCCACGACTAGCGGGAGGGCCAGGCACAGATACGCAGTATTTT.

The V and J genes are TRBV7-9 and TRBJ2-3, with TRBD2 as a possible D gene (6 bases). The germline CDR1 and CDR2 sequences are SEHNR and FQNEAQ (reference sequence). There are 16 residues in the CDR3. The ends were cut back, 4 bases at V and 2 bases at J, with 16 bases in the middle. CDR3 sequence (DNA): TGTGCCAGCAGCTCAGAGGGGCGGGGCTACACAGATACGCAGTATTTT. It encodes CASSSEGRGYTDTQYF.

This clone was seen only once. This rearrangement joins TRBV7-2 to TRBJ1-2; D might be TRBD1 (6 bases). The CDR3 is 12 amino acids. Germline CDR1 SGHTA, CDR2 FQGNSA. The V gene lost 6 bases and the J gene lost 8 bases, with 13 bases spanning the gap. CDR3 amino acids: CASRYTGRGYTF. The CDR3 DNA is TGTGCCAGCAGGTATACAGGGAGAGGCTACACCTTC. Full variable domain (outside the CDR3, taken from reference TRBV7-2 and TRBJ1-2): GAGVSQSPSNKVTEKGKDVELRCDPISGHTALYWYRQSLGQGLEFLIYFQGNSAPDKSGLPSDRFSAERTGGSVSTLTIQRTQQEDSAVYLCASRYTGRGYTFGSGTRLTVV.

The chain couples TRBV28 to TRBJ1-2; the D is unclear. The CDR3 length is 14 residues. The germline gives CDR1 MDHEN, CDR2 SYDVKM. The germline V and J ends were trimmed by 8 bases and 3 bases, with 16 bases remaining between them. This chain's CDR3 is CASSQVSLDYGYTF. CDR3 DNA: TGTGCCAGCTCCCAGGTCTCCTTGGACTATGGCTACACCTTC.